Described below is a single T cell receptor beta chain sequence and its context. The antigen remains undetermined. This CDR3 region has 12 residues. The germline CDR1 and CDR2 sequences are MDHEN and SYDVKM. Trimming pared 3 bases from V and 7 bases from J, leaving 6 bases between. Time point defined: pre-treatment sample, taken before nivolumab and TIL therapy. This specimen comes from a study of TIL therapy for anti-PD-1-resistant metastatic lung cancer. Study-level information: Tumors carried a median approximately 1.6 non-synonymous mutations per megabase. Study-level findings and limits: Patients were highly selected, enriched for treatment-naive, never-smoker and oncogene-addicted cases.

This was the immunoSEQ v3 assay. The assay was immunoSEQ multiplex PCR, and TCRdb's table has in-frame clones only and misses some. The table shows just under 60,000 clones, with 69% occurring only once. The rearrangement uses TRBV28 and TRBJ2-2; D ambiguous. The origin of this receptor is a person aged 25-80 years with non-small cell lung cancer. Sample: blood, taken at baseline. The CDR3 region is CASSFVGGELFF. CDR3 coding DNA: TGTGCCAGCAGTTTCGTCGGCGGGGAGCTGTTTTTT.